This entry features one T cell receptor beta chain sequence. The specificity of this receptor is unknown. No much larger clonotype is one base removed from it; base qualities were not supplied. The cohort comprised around 690 healthy bone marrow donors. Cohort members were all nominally healthy when sampled, although unrecorded immune exposures were likely present. The donor was CMV seronegative and was included in the group of a few hundred seronegative cohort members. A peripheral blood sample was provided by each donor, and peripheral blood mononuclear cells were used for TCR beta sequencing. The Qiagen DNeasy Blood Extraction Kit was used to extract genomic DNA from the blood cell samples. This entry belongs to a study of cytomegalovirus exposure and HLA in healthy donors (TCRdb year 2017). Regarding the study in general: An earlier analysis of around 600 of the donors reported approximately 290 Gb of sequence data and more than 90 million unique TCR beta sequences from 190 million or so T cells. An early release covering 500 to 750 HLA-typed donors comprised about 300 gigabases of sequencing data and tens of millions of unique TCR sequences. The genetic ancestry cluster associated with self-reported Caucasian donors included roughly 84% of the 398 genotyped donors. The study aimed to test whether signatures of past pathogen exposure could be identified by cataloging public T cell receptors. Using immunosequencing, the study profiled T cell repertoires from some 670 subjects and related those repertoires to cytomegalovirus serostatus. In addition to the first cohort of 666 subjects, a separate validation cohort of around 110 different subjects was used. High-throughput TCR immunosequencing, statistical association of individual TCRs with disease status, and machine learning were combined to predict cytomegalovirus infection status. To study patterns of TCR occurrence, a later analysis re-analyzed previously published TCR beta repertoires from 550 to 800 donors and added high-resolution HLA genotyping. In the later analysis, no new phenotypic data were used to find candidate immune exposures; instead, reliance was placed on TCR beta sequences and their occurrence across donors. An earlier analysis of about 600 of the donors used high-throughput TCR beta sequencing to judge whether each TCR beta V gene segment behaved as functional or pseudogenic. Donor age, sex, ethnicity and CMV serostatus were collected together with the repertoire data. A later genetic analysis took genome-wide SNP genotypes for about 65% of the 666 donors and used that subset as a discovery cohort. Every discovery cohort repertoire had been produced on one sequencing platform. HLA typing covered class I and class II loci at four-digit resolution. Typing coverage differed by locus: A, B, C, DRB1 and DQB1 were typed in roughly 620-640 donors, DQA1 in about 550, DPA1 in around 600, and DPB1 in approximately 450. Because of strong linkage in the cohort, 5 or 6 DR-DQ haplotypes were treated as single units for association and clustering. Across approximately 420 genotyped donors of the cohort, an average of approximately 240,000 unique TCR beta nucleotide sequences per donor were sequenced, and approximately 17% of those sequences were non-productive.

General conclusions and limits of the study: Compared with equally common non-associated chains, HLA-associated TCR beta chains in a later analysis were more clonally expanded and had lower generation probabilities. The authors suggested that the approach could potentially be extended to other disease states and immunological phenotypes. Correlated functional status among segregating V segments might be attributable to linkage disequilibrium, but an unknown experimental factor could not be ruled out. In a later analysis, most CMV-associated TCR beta chains were found to appear HLA-restricted, with HLA associations seemingly driven largely by CMV exposure. CMV serostatus was the only immune exposure information available for the cohort. A cluster of highly shared sequence variants was judged likely to be a technical artifact of the sequencing pipeline. Seventeen rarely observed V segments, including chromosome 9 orphons, were excluded from the earlier analysis of approximately 500 of the donors because counts were too low. Most TCR sequences were seen in very few donors, while some public TCRs were found in many individuals. In vitro tests confirmed that three of the cytomegalovirus-associated TCR beta chains recognize cytomegalovirus antigens. In a later genetic analysis, a missense DCLRE1C variant was associated with V-gene and J-gene trimming of TCR beta chains, and the association was replicated in an independent cohort. Strong co-occurrence of HLA alleles, especially DR and DQ, made assigning TCR associations to individual alleles difficult. In a later analysis, some 17,000 TCR beta sequences were associated with specific HLA alleles at a false discovery rate of 0.05. A total of about 150 TCR beta chains were listed by the study as associated with cytomegalovirus. A further reported finding was that TCR beta sequences accurately predicted the HLA-A and HLA-B alleles for most subjects in the first cohort. A later analysis reported that several top co-occurrence clusters appeared linked to parvovirus B19, influenza, CMV and Epstein-Barr virus. Cytomegalovirus status was reported to be diagnosed by the classifier with high specificity and sensitivity in both the original and validation cohorts. Because HLA typing was missing for some donors at each locus, association tests included only the typed subset. Some IMGT-functional V segments, including TRBV6-2 and TRBV6-3, could not be told apart with the 87-base-pair reads, so those segments were excluded. An earlier analysis of approximately 570 of the donors showed that most TCR beta V segments appeared in productive rearrangements either about 87% or about 30% of the time, which broadly matched IMGT annotations. In a later genetic analysis, fewer N-insertions in productive TCRs were reported among donors in an Asian-associated ancestry cluster than the roughly 700-donor mean. The presence/absence analyses assumed that sequencing depth was roughly uniform across donors, and that assumption may not be true. Only TCR beta chains were sequenced in this cohort, and the absence of alpha or paired-chain data limited detectable features. A later analysis found that TCR association rates varied across HLA loci, with DRB1 alleles showing the most associated TCRs and HLA-C alleles the fewest.

Library construction relied on the immunoSEQ multiplex PCR assay. The multiplex PCR relied on a mix of 60 forward primers for TCR Vbeta segments and 13 reverse primers for TCR Jbeta segments. A multiplex PCR assay on genomic DNA amplified the CDR3 region of rearranged TCR beta genes. The Illumina HiSeq System was used to sequence the amplified TCR beta libraries as 87-base-pair reads. In the original analysis: In a later analysis, tens of millions of unique TCR beta chains were counted across the 500 to 850 repertoires, and approximately 9.9 million of these chains were shared by at least two donors. Raw reads were error-corrected and collapsed into unique sequences with a nearest-neighbor algorithm that merged closely related sequences to remove PCR and sequencing errors. CDR3 sequences were aligned to IMGT reference sequences to assign V, D and J gene segments. For a sequence to be retained, a match of at least six nucleotides was required to both a V gene segment and a J gene segment. Rearrangements were called productive when the CDR3 lacked stop codons and stayed in frame with V and J; all others were non-productive. Following IMGT convention, CDR3 was defined as the stretch from the second conserved V-encoded cysteine to the conserved J-encoded phenylalanine. Sequences without an unambiguous match to a single V gene segment were excluded from the earlier analysis of a few hundred of the donors. An earlier analysis of approximately 590 of the donors classified V segments as functional when productive rearrangements were above 56.7% and as segregating when the standard deviation between donors was above 5%. A statistical classification framework was built to diagnose cytomegalovirus status from the catalog of TCR beta chain sequences. In a later analysis, TCR nucleotide sequences were compared against IMGT/GENE-DB human TR gene sequences so that V and J genes could be assigned. The TCRdist pipeline was used in a later analysis to assign CDR3 sequences and most-parsimonious VDJ recombination scenarios. In a later analysis, each TCR beta chain was defined by its CDR3 amino acid sequence together with its V-gene family, and reads lacking a unique V-gene family were excluded. To address suspected cross-contamination and a sequencing artifact, a later analysis removed some 620 highly shared, low-generation-probability nucleotide sequences. A later analysis calculated a clonal expansion index for each public chain from normalized within-repertoire ranks of inferred template counts. A later analysis computed generation probabilities with a VDJ recombination model fitted to out-of-frame rearrangements, and checked the results against IGoR. In a later analysis, hypergeometric tests were used to score TCR-TCR, TCR-HLA and TCR-CMV co-occurrence, with a repertoire-size bias correction applied to TCR pairs. A later analysis estimated false discovery rates by permuting HLA or CMV assignments 20 times. A later analysis grouped co-occurring TCRs with DBSCAN, adding TCRdist sequence similarity when clustering within HLA-allele-positive subsets. For co-occurrence clustering, repertoires with fewer than 30,000 or more than 120,000 public chains were excluded, along with roughly 5 repertoires with anomalous nucleotide sharing. TCRdb obtained this table from immuneACCESS and retained in-frame rearrangements with V and J assigned. These tables miss some clones; where compared with another copy, unresolved V genes account for less than half of the shortfall, and the remainder is unexplained. That table furnishes V, J and clone size, whereas the DNA furnished D and trimming. This sample holds around 230,000 clones; about 77% were observed only once. The ten largest clones capture around 0.45% of the sample.

The CDR3 spans 15 residues, from the cysteine through the phenylalanine. The sequence is cut down to CDR3 DNA, 45 bases in frame from base 1. Trimming costs V 3 bases and J 0 bases, and their ends lie 12 bases apart. As encoded in the germline V gene, CDR1 is WSHSY while CDR2 is SAAADI. The receptor chain draws on TRBV10-2 and TRBJ2-7; 6 matching bases give a weak D call of TRBD1. The sequence came from a boy aged 5-17 years in good health and CMV-seronegative. Source material: PBMCs. The CDR3 region has the sequence CASSDYRTDSYEQYF. The sequence in DNA is TGCGCCAGCAGTGATTATAGGACAGACTCCTACGAGCAGTACTTC.